The 8 T cell receptor beta chains reported below all come from one sample, sequenced in a study of blood T cell repertoires in COVID-19. Profiled with immunoSEQ multiplex PCR; TCRdb holds only in-frame clones, not every one. The table has 100,000 to 150,000 clones, roughly four fifths seen once; the top ten hold approximately 6%. Sample: peripheral blood. The receptor source for this set is a man at least 80 years old with COVID-19, enrolled during active disease.

This chain joins TRBV28 and TRBJ2-7, with 12 bases fitting TRBD2. V lost 6 bases, J lost 0 bases, and 3 bases stayed unmatched. CDR1 is MDHEN and CDR2 is SYDVKM in the germline V gene. The CDR3 contains 15 residues. In nucleotides, the CDR3 is TGTGCCAGCAGGCCGACTAGCGGGGGCTCCTACGAGCAGTACTTC. It encodes CASRPTSGGSYEQYF.

This clone occurred a few times. The rearrangement joins TRBV7-3 to TRBJ2-1; TRBD1 matches 8 bases. J lost 13 bases, V lost 4 bases, and 6 bases had no gene match. This CDR3 spans 12 amino acids. Germline V gives CDR1 SGHTA, CDR2 FQGTGA. The CDR3 coding sequence is TGTGCCAGCAGCTCGGGACAGGTCGCCCAGTTCTTC. Its translation is CASSSGQVAQFF.

J is TRBJ1-4 and V is TRBV5-1; 9 bases align to TRBD1. V was clipped by 2 bases and J by 3 bases; unmatched bases: 2. The CDR3 covers 15 residues. Germline V gene sequence: CDR1 SGHRS, CDR2 YFSETQ. The CDR3 region is CASSLQGAANEKLFF. The DNA of the CDR3 is TGCGCCAGCAGCTTACAGGGGGCGGCTAATGAAAAACTGTTTTTT.

The CDR3 DNA reads as TGTGCCACCAGCAGAGGGGGGCAGCTGAACACTGAAGCTTTCTTT. Translated, it gives CATSRGGQLNTEAFF. This chain uses TRBV15 with TRBJ1-1, with a tentative D call TRBD1 (6 bases). Germline V CDR1 and CDR2: LNHNV, YYDKDF (reference sequence). V gave up 1 base and J gave up 0 bases, with 9 bases separating them. The CDR3 has 15 residues.

J is TRBJ2-1 and V is TRBV4-2; weak D call: TRBD1 (6 bases). Germline V gene lookup returns CDR1 LGHNA and CDR2 YNFKEQ. The CDR3 is made up of 16 amino acids. Deletions cut 6 bases from V and 0 bases from J, with 15 bases between. In DNA form, the CDR3 reads TGTGCCAGCAGTAGGACAGTCGTAAGCTCCTACAATGAGCAGTTCTTC. Translation gives CASSRTVVSSYNEQFF.

The chain couples TRBV10-1 to TRBJ2-7; a possible D gene is TRBD1 (7 bases). The germline gives CDR1 WNHNN, CDR2 SYGVQD (reference sequence). The ends were cut back, 1 base at V and 12 bases at J, with 13 bases in the middle. This CDR3 is built from 12 residues. The CDR3 DNA reads as TGCGCCAGCAGTGAGTGGCGGGACAGCATGTACTTC. Translation: CASSEWRDSMYF.

The chain joins TRBV10-2 to TRBJ1-6; D is possibly TRBD1 (6 bases). This CDR3 contains 15 residues. Trimming stripped 4 bases from V and 3 bases from J, with 10 bases between. Per germline, CDR1 WSHSY and CDR2 SAAADI. The CDR3 nucleotides read TGCGCCAGCAGTGTCAGGGACATCTATAATTCACCCCTCCACTTT. Encoded protein: CASSVRDIYNSPLHF.

This rearrangement joins TRBV19 to TRBJ2-1, with 11 bases fitting TRBD2. The junction had 7 bases not matched to a gene; V was cut back by 5 bases and J by 7 bases. Germline values: CDR1 LNHDA, CDR2 SQIVND (reference sequence). CDR3 size: 15 residues. The CDR3: CASSVLAGGRNEQFF. CDR3 bases: TGTGCCAGTAGTGTCCTAGCGGGAGGAAGAAATGAGCAGTTCTTC.